One and the same sample provided the 5 T cell receptor beta chains below, sequenced in a study of pediatric ulcerative colitis. TCRdb keeps only in-frame clones here, not all; method: immunoSEQ multiplex PCR. The table includes 30,000 to 35,000 clones, roughly 81% detected once. The rectum was sampled with one to two pinch biopsies at colonoscopy. Sequences were obtained from gut tissue. The receptors here all came from a boy aged 10-17 years with mild ulcerative colitis.

The J gene is TRBJ1-1, the V gene TRBV7-9, with TRBD1 as a possible D gene (6 bases). The CDR3 sequence is 14 residues long. The V gene lost 1 base and the J gene lost 4 bases, with 10 bases spanning the gap. Germline CDR1 SEHNR, CDR2 FQNEAQ (reference sequence). The CDR3 sequence is CASSLVGRGTEAFF. The CDR3 nucleotides are TGTGCCAGCAGCTTAGTGGGCAGGGGCACTGAAGCTTTCTTT.

This chain joins TRBV2 and TRBJ2-7; unclear D gene. The CDR3 spans 12 residues. Looked up from germline, CDR1 is SNHLY and CDR2 is FYNNEI. The V and J ends lost 3 bases and 7 bases respectively, with 10 bases between them. The CDR3 loop is CASSDIGPEQYF. The CDR3 coding sequence is TGTGCCAGCAGTGATATAGGCCCAGAGCAGTACTTC. Combining the CDR3 with reference TRBV2 and TRBJ2-7 gives the whole variable domain EPEVTQTPSHQVTQMGQEVILRCVPISNHLYFYWYRQILGQKVEFLVSFYNNEISEKSEIFDDQFSVERPDGSNFTLKIRSTKLEDSAMYFCASSDIGPEQYFGPGTRLTVT.

This rearrangement joins TRBV6-6 to TRBJ1-2, with 8 bases that match TRBD1. The CDR3 sequence is 13 residues long. Germline V gene lookup returns CDR1 MNHNY and CDR2 SVGAGI (reference sequence). V lost 7 bases, J lost 4 bases, and 5 bases stayed unmatched. The CDR3 region has the DNA TGTGCCAGCACCGGACAGGGTCCCTATGGCTACACCTTC. Its translation: CASTGQGPYGYTF.

This chain links TRBV10-2 with TRBJ2-7, with D possibly matching TRBD2 (5 bases). Germline V gene lookup returns CDR1 WSHSY and CDR2 SAAADI. Deletions cut 7 bases from V and 2 bases from J, with 15 bases between. The CDR3 spans 14 residues. The CDR3 loop is CASMDGLLPYEQYF. The CDR3 DNA reads as TGCGCCAGCATGGACGGACTCCTTCCCTACGAGCAGTACTTC.

Here the CDR3 reads CASSLGLDRGNTEAFF. DNA of the CDR3: TGCGCCAGCAGCTTGGGGCTGGACAGGGGAAACACTGAAGCTTTCTTT. This chain uses TRBV5-1 with TRBJ1-1; 9 positions match TRBD1. CDR1 and CDR2 (germline): SGHRS, YFSETQ. The CDR3 runs to 16 residues. After removal of 0 bases from V and 2 bases from J, the junction contained 5 bases not matched to a gene.